The sequence of this TCR beta chain was determined in a study of blood T cells in healthy people across ages. About the study: About one barcoded beta molecule per two T cells was captured by template switching.

Primers used in a second PCR of roughly 6 to 11 cycles were a sample-barcoded 5' primer and a J-beta primer mix. TCRdb used MiXCR to reprocess the 5' RACE reads, holding one entry per CDR3 protein. Found here are approximately 600,000 distinct CDR3 sequences, 58% of them singletons; the top ten hold about two fifths. The J segment lost 4 bases and the V segment lost 0 bases, leaving 7 bases of the junction unmatched. CDR3 size: 17 residues. CDR1 and CDR2 from the germline V gene are LNHNV and YYDKDF (reference sequence). Input material: blood. The clonotype originates from a man between 60 and 75 years old in good health. The gene calls are TRBV15 and TRBJ2-3; 10 nucleotides align to TRBD2. DNA for the CDR3: TGTGCCACCAGCAGAGATCTAGGGACTAGCGTCCCAGATACGCAGTATTTT. Protein: CATSRDLGTSVPDTQYF.